This T cell receptor beta chain came from a study of CD8 T cells in Susac syndrome (dated by TCRdb to the late 2010s). The study in broad terms: Whether CD8+ T cell activation and differentiation in Susac syndrome was antigen driven was tested using repertoire sequencing. Beyond this particular receptor, the publication reports: The number of individuals in the TCR sequencing and HLA analysis was recognized as being relatively small.

Peripheral blood CD8+ and CD4+ T cells from healthy donors, Susac syndrome patients and multiple sclerosis patients were profiled by high-throughput TCR beta sequencing. Healthy donors were included as age- and sex-matched controls. CD8+ TEMRA cells were enriched by FACS, while bulk CD8+ and CD4+ T cells were purified by magnetic negative isolation. Blood was drawn into EDTA tubes, processed within 24 hours, and PBMCs were isolated by density gradient centrifugation. PBMCs intended for TCR sequencing were cryopreserved in liquid nitrogen and were subsequently thawed in a 37 degrees C water bath. Purity of sorted or isolated CD4+, CD8+ and CD8+ TEMRA cells was at least 90%. Taken from cysteine to phenylalanine, the CDR3 has 13 residues. Left in the record is the CDR3 DNA by itself, 39 bases read in frame from the first base. The V and J ends are trimmed by 0 bases and 4 bases, leaving 6 bases between them. CDR1 SGHDT and CDR2 YYEEEE were looked up in the germline V gene.

RNA was extracted using the RNeasy kit, and about 0.5 to 1 ug of the RNA was reverse transcribed with random hexamers. TCR beta CDR3 regions were amplified with the immunoSEQ multiplex PCR assay covering 54 Vbeta and 13 Jbeta segments. PCR amplification bias was corrected by using a synthetic template baseline for primer optimization and computational correction. Turning to the authors' computational methods: Reads were annotated to V, D and J genes according to IMGT and were analyzed with immunoSEQ Analyzer, with only productive sequences retained. Clonality was calculated as one minus the Shannon entropy normalized by log2 of the number of productive unique sequences. Public and private clones were assessed among the 100 most prevalent clones of each patient and control. Clones were defined as Susac-specific if absent from the healthy and MS cohorts, from approximately 1,100 published viral clones and from other ImmuneACCESS disease sequences. TCRdb reprocessed the public reads (quality trimming at Q25 with fastp, clone calling with MiXCR) and kept in-frame beta chains. Each CDR3 protein gets just one entry, which takes the most common genes and DNA from the rows behind it. The V and J calls here are based on TCRdb, not the publication. The sample data list under 200,000 distinct CDR3 sequences, and about 93% of these were observed just once. 0.13% to 0.15% of the sample is taken by the ten largest.

For this clonotype: Its antigen is currently not known. Base qualities were left out, and no much larger clone turns up one base away.

The rearrangement joined TRBV5-6 to TRBJ2-3; the D gene remains uncertain. Input material: CD4+ T cells from PBMCs. The origin of this receptor is a human donor in good health. The bases are TGTGCCAGCAGCTTGGTGGATGCAGATACGCAGTATTTT. It encodes CASSLVDADTQYF.